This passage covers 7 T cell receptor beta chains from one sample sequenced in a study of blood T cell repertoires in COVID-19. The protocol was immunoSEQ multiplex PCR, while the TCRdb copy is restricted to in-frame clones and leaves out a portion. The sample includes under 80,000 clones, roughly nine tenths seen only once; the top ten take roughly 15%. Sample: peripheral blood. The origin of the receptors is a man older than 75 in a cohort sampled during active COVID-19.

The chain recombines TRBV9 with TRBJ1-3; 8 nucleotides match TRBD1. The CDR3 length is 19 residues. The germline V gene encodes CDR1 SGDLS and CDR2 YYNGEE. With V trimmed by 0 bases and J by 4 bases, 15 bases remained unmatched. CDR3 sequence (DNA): TGTGCCAGCAGCGTAGAAGGGACAGGAAGTATTAGCCTAGGAAACACCATATATTTT. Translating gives CASSVEGTGSISLGNTIYF.

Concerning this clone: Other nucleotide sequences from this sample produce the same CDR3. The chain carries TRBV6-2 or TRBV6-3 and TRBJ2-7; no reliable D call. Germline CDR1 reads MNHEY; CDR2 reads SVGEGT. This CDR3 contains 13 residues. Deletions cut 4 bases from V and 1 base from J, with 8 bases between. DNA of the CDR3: TGTGCCAGCAGTTTGGGCAGTTCCTACGAGCAGTACTTC. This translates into CASSLGSSYEQYF.

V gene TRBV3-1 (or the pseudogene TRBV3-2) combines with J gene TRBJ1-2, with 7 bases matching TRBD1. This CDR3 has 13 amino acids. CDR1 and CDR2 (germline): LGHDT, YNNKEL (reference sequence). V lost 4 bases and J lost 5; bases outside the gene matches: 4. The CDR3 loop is CASSPGTAYGYTF. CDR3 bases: TGTGCCAGCAGCCCCGGGACAGCGTATGGCTACACCTTC.

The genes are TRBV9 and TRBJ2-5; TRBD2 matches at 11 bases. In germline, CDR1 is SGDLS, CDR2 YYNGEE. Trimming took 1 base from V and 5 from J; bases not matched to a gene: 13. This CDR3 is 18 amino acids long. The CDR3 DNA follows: TGTGCCAGCAGCGTACCCTCTCTCCGGGTAGCGGGGGGGGAGACCCAGTACTTC. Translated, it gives CASSVPSLRVAGGETQYF.

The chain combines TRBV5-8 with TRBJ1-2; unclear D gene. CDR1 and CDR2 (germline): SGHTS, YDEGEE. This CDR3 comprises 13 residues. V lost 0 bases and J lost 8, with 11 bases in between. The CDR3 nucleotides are TGTGCCAGCAGCTTGGCCGGGGTCCTCGGCTACACCTTC. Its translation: CASSLAGVLGYTF. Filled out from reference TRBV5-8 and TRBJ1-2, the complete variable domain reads EAGVTQSPTHLIKTRGQQATLRCSPISGHTSVYWYQQALGLGLQFLLWYDEGEERNRGNFPPRFSGRQFPNYSSELNVNALELEDSALYLCASSLAGVLGYTFGSGTRLTVV.

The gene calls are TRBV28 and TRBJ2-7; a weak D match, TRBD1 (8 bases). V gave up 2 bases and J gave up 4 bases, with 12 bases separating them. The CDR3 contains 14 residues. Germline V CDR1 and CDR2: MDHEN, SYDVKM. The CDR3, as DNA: TGTGCCAGCAGTTTAACACAGGGGGGGTACGAGCAGTACGTC. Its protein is CASSLTQGGYEQYV.

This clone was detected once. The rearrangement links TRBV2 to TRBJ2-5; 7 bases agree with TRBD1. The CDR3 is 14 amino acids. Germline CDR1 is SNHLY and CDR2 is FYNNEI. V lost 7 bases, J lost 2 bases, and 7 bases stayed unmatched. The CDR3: CASNRDRQQETQYF. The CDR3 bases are TGTGCCAGCAACCGGGACAGACAACAAGAGACCCAGTACTTC.